The rows below give T cell receptor beta chains drawn from one sample of a study of T cell responses to AZD1222 COVID-19 vaccine. Generated by immunoSEQ multiplex PCR, the TCRdb table keeps only in-frame clones and is missing some. The sample holds 55,000 to 65,000 clones, roughly three quarters seen once. The source material was peripheral blood, sampled 28 days after the second AZD1222 dose. These receptors came from an adult who received the AZD1222 COVID-19 vaccine. Both conserved end residues are part of each CDR3. A D gene is named only where the DNA matches it firmly. Rows give clone size only sometimes, using once, few, many, or a class for an expanded clone.

>-|TRBJ2-5|-|TRBV10-3
TGTGCCACGGGCCCGGGGCTCGACAGAAAAGAGACCCAGTACTTC
CATGPGLDRKETQYF
>-|TRBJ2-1|TRBD2|TRBV24-1
TGTGCCACCAGTGATCCTACCGGGGAGGGCCGTAAAGAGCAGTTCTTC
CATSDPTGEGRKEQFF
>-|TRBJ2-1|TRBD1|TRBV27
TGTGCCAGCAGTTGGACAGGGATCTCCTACAATGAGCAGTTCTTC
CASSWTGISYNEQFF
>-|TRBJ2-1|-|TRBV11-3
TGTGCCAGCAGCCCCGGGCAGGGTATAGCACAGGAGCAGTTCTTC
CASSPGQGIAQEQFF
>-|TRBJ2-7|-|TRBV28
TGTGCCAGCACCATGGGGTCGGGAGCTGGGTTCGAGCAGTACTTC
CASTMGSGAGFEQYF
>few|TRBJ2-5|-|TRBV5-1
TGCGCCAGCAGCCAAGGGGGACATCTATCGGGAGAGACCCAGTACTTC
CASSQGGHLSGETQYF
>-|TRBJ1-2|-|TRBV19
TGTGCCAGTACCCCTGCGGCAGTTATGCATGGCTACACCTTC
CASTPAAVMHGYTF
>-|TRBJ2-1|TRBD2|TRBV10-3
TGTGCCATCAGTTGGACTAGCGGGAGTTTCAATGAGCAGTTCTTC
CAISWTSGSFNEQFF
>-|TRBJ2-1|TRBD2|TRBV20-1
TGCAGTGCTAGTACCGTCGGGAGGGTTAATGAGCAGTTCTTC
CSASTVGRVNEQFF
>-|TRBJ2-5|-|TRBV6-5
TGTGCCAGCAGTTACGACAGCCAAGAGACCCAGTACTTC
CASSYDSQETQYF
>-|TRBJ1-1|-|TRBV23-1
TGCGCCAGCAGCCCGAGAGGAGACACTGAAGCTTTCTTT
CASSPRGDTEAFF
>-|TRBJ2-1|TRBD2|TRBV10-3
TGTGCCATCAGTCAAAGCGGGATTGACTACAATGAGCAGTTCTTC
CAISQSGIDYNEQFF
>-|TRBJ2-1|-|TRBV5-1
TGCGCCAGCAGCTTGGAGGCAGGGTACTACAATGAGCAGTTCTTC
CASSLEAGYYNEQFF
>-|TRBJ1-1|-|TRBV27
TGTGCCAGCAGTATCAGGGGTATGAACACTGAAGCTTTCTTT
CASSIRGMNTEAFF
>-|TRBJ1-1|-|TRBV5-1
TGCGCCAGCAAGTGGGGGACTGAAGCTTTCTTT
CASKWGTEAFF
>-|TRBJ1-1|-|TRBV6-5
TGTGCCAGCAGGACAGGGAACACTGAAGCTTTCTTT
CASRTGNTEAFF
>-|TRBJ1-6|-|TRBV7-9
TGTGCCAGCAGCCACAGTCGGGGGGTCGACAGTAATTCACCCCTCCACTTT
CASSHSRGVDSNSPLHF
>few|TRBJ2-5|-|TRBV6-6
TGTGCCAGCAGTAGGTGGGACCAAGAGACCCAGTACTTC
CASSRWDQETQYF
>-|TRBJ2-1|-|TRBV28
TGTGCCAGCAGCGACTCGGTTGGCCACTACAATGAGCAGTTCTTC
CASSDSVGHYNEQFF
>-|TRBJ1-6|TRBD1|TRBV28
TGTGCCAGCAGGGACAGGGCGGGATCACCCCTCCACTTT
CASRDRAGSPLHF
>-|TRBJ2-1|-|TRBV5-1
TGCGCCAGCAGCCCCAGCCCGGGAGCTGACAATGAGCAGTTCTTC
CASSPSPGADNEQFF
>-|TRBJ2-5|TRBD1|TRBV7-8
TGTGCCAGCAGGTACAGGGGACAAGAGACCCAGTACTTC
CASRYRGQETQYF
>-|TRBJ1-1|-|TRBV5-1
TGCGCCAGCAGCTCCCCAAAGGGATTCGGCACTGAAGCTTTCTTT
CASSSPKGFGTEAFF
>-|TRBJ2-4|TRBD1|TRBV5-1
TGCGCCAGCAGTCTGGAGGTTACAGGGGCAGGGAGAAACATTCAGTACTTC
CASSLEVTGAGRNIQYF
>-|TRBJ1-4|-|TRBV21-1
TGTGCCATGGCAACAGGGTATAATGAAAAACTGTTTTTT
CAMATGYNEKLFF
>-|TRBJ2-3|-|TRBV7-2
TGTGCCAGCAGCTCCTACAGGGAGAGGTTGGGGGATACGCAGTATTTT
CASSSYRERLGDTQYF
>-|TRBJ2-5|-|TRBV27
TGTGCCAGCAGTTTGACGGCGTGGGAGACCCAGTACTTC
CASSLTAWETQYF
>-|TRBJ1-1|TRBD1|TRBV5-4
TGTGCCAGCAGCTTAAGACAGGGATTGAACACTGAAGCTTTCTTT
CASSLRQGLNTEAFF
>-|TRBJ1-1|TRBD1|TRBV6-2/TRBV6-3
TGTGCCAGCAGTTTGAGGGGGCGAACTGAAGCTTTCTTT
CASSLRGRTEAFF
>few|TRBJ1-5|-|TRBV28
TGTGCCAGCAGTTTAACGGGGGTACAGCCCCAGCATTTT
CASSLTGVQPQHF
>few|TRBJ2-7|-|TRBV20-1
TGCAGTGCTAGTGCCCCAAGCGAGCAGTACTTC
CSASAPSEQYF
>once|TRBJ1-2|-|TRBV7-9
TGTGCCAGCAGCCAAGGGAACAGGGTCAATGGCTACACCTTC
CASSQGNRVNGYTF
>-|TRBJ2-7|TRBD2|TRBV5-1
TGCGCCAGCAGTCCCGGACTAGCGGGGGGACTCTACGAGCAGTACTTC
CASSPGLAGGLYEQYF
>-|TRBJ2-7|TRBD2|TRBV7-2
TGTGCCAGCAGCTCAGCTAGCGGTCCCTACGAGCAGTACTTC
CASSSASGPYEQYF
>few|TRBJ1-4|-|TRBV28
TGTGCCAGCAACTCAAGGAACGAAAAACTGTTTTTT
CASNSRNEKLFF
>medium-sized|TRBJ2-1|-|TRBV30
TGTGCCTGGACCTCCACTTCGCCCGGTGAGCAGTTCTTC
CAWTSTSPGEQFF
>-|TRBJ1-5|-|TRBV2
TGTGCCAGCAGGGGGAATGTGGCTAGCAATCAGCCCCAGCATTTT
CASRGNVASNQPQHF
>-|TRBJ2-1|-|TRBV7-2
TGTGCCAGTATATCTCAGGTTCGCTCCTACAATGAGCAGTTCTTC
CASISQVRSYNEQFF
>-|TRBJ2-2|-|TRBV2
TGTGCCAGCGGGATGGAGTCCGGGGAGCTGTTTTTT
CASGMESGELFF
>-|TRBJ1-2|-|TRBV9
TGTGCCAGCAGCGTAATGGCAGAACTTAGCGGTGATGGCTACACCTTC
CASSVMAELSGDGYTF
>-|TRBJ1-3|-|TRBV15
TGTGCCACCAGCAGACGCGGGGGATTAACTGGAAACACCATATATTTT
CATSRRGGLTGNTIYF
>-|TRBJ2-7|-|TRBV19
TGTGCCAGTAGGGAAAACAGGGACCACGAGCAGTACTTC
CASRENRDHEQYF
>-|TRBJ1-2|TRBD1|TRBV9
TGTGCCAGCAGCGGGCAACAGGGGGACTATGGCTACACCTTC
CASSGQQGDYGYTF
>-|TRBJ1-4|-|TRBV9
TGTGCCAGCAGCGTAGGTGATGTAGTCGGTGAAAAACTGTTTTTT
CASSVGDVVGEKLFF
>-|TRBJ1-5|-|TRBV19
TGTGCCAGTAGTATACGAGGGATCGATCAGCCCCAGCATTTT
CASSIRGIDQPQHF
>few|TRBJ1-5|-|TRBV6-1
TGTGCCAGCAGTGAGTATGGACTAAATCAGCCCCAGCATTTT
CASSEYGLNQPQHF
>once|TRBJ2-7|-|TRBV21-1
TGTGCCAGCAGAACCGGGACAGCCTTGATCGGGCCTTACGAGCAGTACTTC
CASRTGTALIGPYEQYF
>-|TRBJ1-4|TRBD1|TRBV28
TGTGCCAGCGGGCCGGGACAGGGGGCCCCGAATGAAAAACTGTTTTTT
CASGPGQGAPNEKLFF
>-|TRBJ1-2|-|TRBV5-1
TGCGCCAGCAGCTTGGCCTCACAGACCTATGGCTACACCTTC
CASSLASQTYGYTF
>-|TRBJ1-1|-|TRBV11-2
TGTGCCAGCAGCTTAGGAGGGGAAATTTTCTTT
CASSLGGEIFF
>once|TRBJ1-4|TRBD1|TRBV28
TGTGCCAGCCGACAGGGATCTGAAAAACTGTTTTTT
CASRQGSEKLFF
>-|TRBJ1-6|-|TRBV3-1/TRBV3-2
TGTGCCAGCAGCCTTCTAGATTCACCCCTCCACTTT
CASSLLDSPLHF
>-|TRBJ2-2|TRBD2|TRBV7-2
TGTGCCAGCAGCCGCGGACTAGCAAGCACCGGGGAGCTGTTTTTT
CASSRGLASTGELFF
>-|TRBJ2-5|TRBD1|TRBV28
TGTGCCAGCAGTAAAGGGACAGGGTTGTCGGAGACCCAGTACTTC
CASSKGTGLSETQYF
>-|TRBJ1-2|-|TRBV5-1
TGCGCCAGCAGCTTGGTAGAGGGTTTTGGCTACACCTTC
CASSLVEGFGYTF
>-|TRBJ2-7|TRBD2|TRBV7-6
TGTGCCAGCAGCTCAGGGACTAGCGGGATTAACGAGCAGTACTTC
CASSSGTSGINEQYF